This T cell receptor beta chain emerged from a study of shared clonotypes between healthy human individuals. On this clone itself: Its specificity is unknown.

Several immunoSEQ plates held equal portions of the genomic DNA taken from each subset. Method: immunoSEQ multiplex PCR; TCRdb's copy keeps in-frame clones and lacks some. Of 1.6 million or so clones in the sample, just under 99% were seen once. Germline values: CDR1 SNHLY, CDR2 FYNNEI. The trim removed 6 bases at V and 5 bases at J, leaving 2 bases unmatched. This CDR3 is built from 12 residues. Overall study findings and caveats: Exclusively blood specimens were collected; tissue repertoires likely differ.

This chain connects TRBV2 to TRBJ1-2; 8 nucleotides agree with TRBD1. Specimen: naive CD4+ T cells sorted from blood. Subset here: CD45RA+ positively selected. The sequence was obtained from a man between 25 and 39 years old in good health. As DNA, the CDR3 is TGTGCCAGCAGACAGGGGGAGTATGGCTACACCTTC. Translated, it gives CASRQGEYGYTF.